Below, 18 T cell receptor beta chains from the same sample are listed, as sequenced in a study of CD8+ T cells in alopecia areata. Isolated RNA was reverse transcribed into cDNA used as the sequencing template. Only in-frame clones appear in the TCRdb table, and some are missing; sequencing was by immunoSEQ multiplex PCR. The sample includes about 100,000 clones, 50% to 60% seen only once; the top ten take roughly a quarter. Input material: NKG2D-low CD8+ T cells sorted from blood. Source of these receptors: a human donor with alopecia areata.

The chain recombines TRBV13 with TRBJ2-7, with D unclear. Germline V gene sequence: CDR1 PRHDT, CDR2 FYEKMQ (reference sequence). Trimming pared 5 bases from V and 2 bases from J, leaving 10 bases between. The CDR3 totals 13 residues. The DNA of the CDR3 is TGTGCCAGCAGCGGAGTCGGCGCCTACGAGCAGTACTTC. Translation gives CASSGVGAYEQYF.

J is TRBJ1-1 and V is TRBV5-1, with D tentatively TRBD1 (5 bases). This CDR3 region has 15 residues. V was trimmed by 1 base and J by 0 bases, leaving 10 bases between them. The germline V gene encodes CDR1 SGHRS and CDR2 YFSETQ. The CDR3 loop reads CASSLWGKVNTEAFF. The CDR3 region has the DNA TGCGCCAGCAGCTTGTGGGGGAAGGTGAACACTGAAGCTTTCTTT. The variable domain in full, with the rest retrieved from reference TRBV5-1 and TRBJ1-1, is KAGVTQTPRYLIKTRGQQVTLSCSPISGHRSVSWYQQTPGQGLQFLFEYFSETQRNKGNFPGRFSGRQFSNSRSEMNVSTLELGDSALYLCASSLWGKVNTEAFFGQGTRLTVV.

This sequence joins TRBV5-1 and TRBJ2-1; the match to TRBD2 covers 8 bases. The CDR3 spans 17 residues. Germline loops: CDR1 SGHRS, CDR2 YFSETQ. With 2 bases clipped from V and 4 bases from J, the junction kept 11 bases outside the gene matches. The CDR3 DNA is TGCGCCAGCAGCTTAATCCCGACTAGCGCGGTATACAATGAGCAGTTCTTC. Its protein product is CASSLIPTSAVYNEQFF.

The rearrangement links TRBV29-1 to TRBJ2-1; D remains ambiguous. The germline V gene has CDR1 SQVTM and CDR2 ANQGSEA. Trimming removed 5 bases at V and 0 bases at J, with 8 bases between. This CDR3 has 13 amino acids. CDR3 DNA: TGCAGCGTTTCTGGCTCCTCCTACAATGAGCAGTTCTTC. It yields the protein CSVSGSSYNEQFF.

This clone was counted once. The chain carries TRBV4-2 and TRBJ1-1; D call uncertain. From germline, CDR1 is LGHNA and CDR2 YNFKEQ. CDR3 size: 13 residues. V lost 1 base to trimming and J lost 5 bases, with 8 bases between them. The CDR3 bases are TGTGCCAGCAGCCAAGGGTTCGGTACTGAAGCTTTCTTT. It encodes CASSQGFGTEAFF.

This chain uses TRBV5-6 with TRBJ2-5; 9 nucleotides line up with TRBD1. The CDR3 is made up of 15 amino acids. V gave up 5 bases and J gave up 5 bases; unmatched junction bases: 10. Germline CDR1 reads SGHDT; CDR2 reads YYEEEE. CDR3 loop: CASSDPGTGPETQYF. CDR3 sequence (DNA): TGTGCCAGCAGTGACCCTGGGACAGGGCCCGAGACCCAGTACTTC.

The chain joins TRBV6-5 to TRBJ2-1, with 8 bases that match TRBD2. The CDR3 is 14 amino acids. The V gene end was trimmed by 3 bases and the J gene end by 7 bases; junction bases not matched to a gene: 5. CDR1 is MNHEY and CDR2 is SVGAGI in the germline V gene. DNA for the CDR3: TGTGCCAGCAGTTATCCGGGGGGGCGGAATGAGCAGTTCTTC. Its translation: CASSYPGGRNEQFF.

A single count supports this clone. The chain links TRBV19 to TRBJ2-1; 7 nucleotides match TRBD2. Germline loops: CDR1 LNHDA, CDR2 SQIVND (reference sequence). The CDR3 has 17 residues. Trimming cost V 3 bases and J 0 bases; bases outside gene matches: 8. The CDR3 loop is CASSIRSSGSSYNEQFF. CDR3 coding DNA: TGTGCCAGTAGTATTAGGTCTAGCGGCAGCTCCTACAATGAGCAGTTCTTC.

The CDR3 bases are TGTGCCAGCAGCTCGCCCTCAGGCGAGCAGTACTTC. This encodes CASSSPSGEQYF. V and J are TRBV7-9 and TRBJ2-7; D is undetermined. The CDR3 runs to 12 residues. V shed 4 bases and J shed 6 bases, with 10 bases lying between them. Germline values: CDR1 SEHNR, CDR2 FQNEAQ (reference sequence).

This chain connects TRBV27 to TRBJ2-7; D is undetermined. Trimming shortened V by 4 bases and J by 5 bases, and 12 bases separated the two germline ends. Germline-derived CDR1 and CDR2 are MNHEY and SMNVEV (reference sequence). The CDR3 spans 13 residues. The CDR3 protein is CASSSGPANEQYF. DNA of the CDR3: TGTGCCAGCAGTTCCGGGCCGGCGAACGAGCAGTACTTC.

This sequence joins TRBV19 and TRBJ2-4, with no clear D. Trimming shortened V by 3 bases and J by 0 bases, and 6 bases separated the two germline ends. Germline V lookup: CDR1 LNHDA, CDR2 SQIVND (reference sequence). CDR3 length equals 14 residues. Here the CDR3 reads CASSIWEAKNIQYF. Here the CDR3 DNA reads TGTGCCAGTAGTATTTGGGAAGCCAAAAACATTCAGTACTTC.

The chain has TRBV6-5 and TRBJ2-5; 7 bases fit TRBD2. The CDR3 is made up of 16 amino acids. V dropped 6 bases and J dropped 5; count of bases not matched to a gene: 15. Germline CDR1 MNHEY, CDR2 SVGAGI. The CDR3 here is CASRYPSWGGRETQYF. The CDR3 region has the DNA TGTGCCAGCAGATACCCTAGTTGGGGAGGGCGGGAGACCCAGTACTTC.

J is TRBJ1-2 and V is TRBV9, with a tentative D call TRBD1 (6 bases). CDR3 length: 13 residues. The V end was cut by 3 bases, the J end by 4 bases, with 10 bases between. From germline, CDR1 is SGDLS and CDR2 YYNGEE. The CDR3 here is CASSAGQSYGYTF. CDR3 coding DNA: TGTGCCAGCAGCGCCGGACAGAGCTATGGCTACACCTTC.

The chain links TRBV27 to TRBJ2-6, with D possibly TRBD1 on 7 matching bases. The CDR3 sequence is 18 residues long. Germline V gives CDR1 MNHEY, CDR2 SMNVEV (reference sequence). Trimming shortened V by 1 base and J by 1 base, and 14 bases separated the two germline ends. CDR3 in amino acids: CASSLFPRGRSGANVLTF. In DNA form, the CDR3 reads TGTGCCAGCAGTTTATTTCCCAGGGGGAGGTCTGGGGCCAACGTCCTGACTTTC.

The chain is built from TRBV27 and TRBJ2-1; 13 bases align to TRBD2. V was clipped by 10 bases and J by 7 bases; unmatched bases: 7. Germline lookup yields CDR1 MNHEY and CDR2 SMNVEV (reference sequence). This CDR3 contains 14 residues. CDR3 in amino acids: CATSTSGRKNEQFF. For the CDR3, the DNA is TGTGCCACCTCGACTAGCGGGAGGAAGAATGAGCAGTTCTTC.

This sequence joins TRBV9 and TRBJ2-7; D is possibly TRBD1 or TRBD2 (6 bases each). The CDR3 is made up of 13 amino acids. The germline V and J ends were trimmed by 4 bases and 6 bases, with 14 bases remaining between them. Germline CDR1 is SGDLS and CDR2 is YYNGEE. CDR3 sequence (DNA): TGTGCCAGCAGCCCGAAAAGGGGGGTCGAGCAGTACTTC. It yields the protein CASSPKRGVEQYF.

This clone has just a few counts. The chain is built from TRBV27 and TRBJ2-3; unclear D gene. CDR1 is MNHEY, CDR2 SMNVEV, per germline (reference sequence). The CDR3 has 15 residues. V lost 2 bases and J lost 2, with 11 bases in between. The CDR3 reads CASSLVAGPTDTQYF. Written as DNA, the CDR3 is TGTGCCAGCAGTTTAGTAGCAGGACCCACAGATACGCAGTATTTT.

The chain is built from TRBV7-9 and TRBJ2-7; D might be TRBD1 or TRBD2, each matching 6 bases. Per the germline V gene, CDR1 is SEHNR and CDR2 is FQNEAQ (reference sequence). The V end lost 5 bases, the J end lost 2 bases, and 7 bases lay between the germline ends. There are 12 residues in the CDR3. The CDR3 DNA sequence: TGTGCCAGCAGCCGGGGGCCCTACGAGCAGTACTTC. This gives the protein CASSRGPYEQYF. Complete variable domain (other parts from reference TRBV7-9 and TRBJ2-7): DTGVSQNPRHKITKRGQNVTFRCDPISEHNRLYWYRQTLGQGPEFLTYFQNEAQLEKSRLLSDRFSAERPKGSFSTLEIQRTEQGDSAMYLCASSRGPYEQYFGPGTRLTVT.